The 2 T cell receptor beta chains in this list originate from one sample, sequenced in a study of shared clonotypes between healthy human individuals. The assay was immunoSEQ multiplex PCR, and TCRdb's table has in-frame clones only and misses some. Altogether nearly 600,000 clones are present, over 95% being singletons, with the ten largest covering around 0.11%. In the naive CD8 group, cells lacked CD45RO and were positively selected for CCR7, so terminally differentiated effector memory CD45RA+ cells were left out. The material sequenced was naive CD8+ T cells sorted from blood. These receptors all come from a woman in her twenties or thirties in good health.

This sequence joins TRBV19 and TRBJ2-3; D may be TRBD1 or TRBD2 (5 bases each). The CDR3 is 15 amino acids. Germline V gene lookup returns CDR1 LNHDA and CDR2 SQIVND (reference sequence). V was clipped by 3 bases and J by 5 bases, with 15 bases between them. CDR3 protein: CASSIDEGEQDTQYF. The CDR3 DNA reads TGTGCCAGTAGTATCGACGAAGGGGAGCAAGATACGCAGTATTTT.

The chain links TRBV20-1 to TRBJ2-4; no definite D call. Germline assignment: CDR1 DFQATT and CDR2 SNEGSKA (reference sequence). The CDR3 runs 10 residues. Trimming took off 6 bases at V and 9 bases at J, with 9 bases between the two ends. CDR3 DNA sequence: TGCAGTGCCGTACAAGGCATTCAGTACTTC. Its protein is CSAVQGIQYF.